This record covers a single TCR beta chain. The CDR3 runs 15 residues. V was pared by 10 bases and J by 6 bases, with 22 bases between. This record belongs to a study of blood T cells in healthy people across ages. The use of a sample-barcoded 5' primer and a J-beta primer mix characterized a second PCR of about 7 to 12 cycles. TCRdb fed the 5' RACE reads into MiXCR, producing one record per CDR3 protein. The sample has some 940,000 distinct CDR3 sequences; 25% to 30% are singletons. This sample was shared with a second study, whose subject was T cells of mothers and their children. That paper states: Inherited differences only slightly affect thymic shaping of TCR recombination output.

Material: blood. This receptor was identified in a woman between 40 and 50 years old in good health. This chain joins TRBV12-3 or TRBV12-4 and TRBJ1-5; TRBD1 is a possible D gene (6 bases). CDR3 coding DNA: TGTGCCAACAGCCTCGGACAGTCTAAAGGTCAGCCCCAGCATTTT. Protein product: CANSLGQSKGQPQHF.